This record covers a single T cell receptor beta chain. Its antigen is currently unknown. The data originate from a study of T cells in localized non-small cell lung cancer. Study-level findings and limits: In the blood, greater T cell density corresponded to longer overall survival. Compared with tumor, uninvolved adjacent lung displayed greater T cell clonality, ranking highest overall.

Method: immunoSEQ multiplex PCR; TCRdb's copy keeps in-frame clones and lacks some. The sample includes about 78,000 clones, roughly 81% of them seen just once. The sequences come from peripheral blood, collected before any cancer treatment. The sequence was collected from a man between 40 and 75 years old with stage I lung adenocarcinoma.

CDR3 sequence: CARNRGQVGTGELFF. CDR3 DNA sequence: TGTGCCCGTAACAGGGGGCAAGTAGGTACCGGGGAGCTGTTTTTT. The chain employs TRBV30 and TRBJ2-2, with TRBD1 matching 9 bases. This CDR3 is built from 15 residues. Unmatched junction bases numbered 12, after V lost 8 bases and J lost 5 bases. Germline V lookup: CDR1 GTSNPN, CDR2 SVGIG (reference sequence).